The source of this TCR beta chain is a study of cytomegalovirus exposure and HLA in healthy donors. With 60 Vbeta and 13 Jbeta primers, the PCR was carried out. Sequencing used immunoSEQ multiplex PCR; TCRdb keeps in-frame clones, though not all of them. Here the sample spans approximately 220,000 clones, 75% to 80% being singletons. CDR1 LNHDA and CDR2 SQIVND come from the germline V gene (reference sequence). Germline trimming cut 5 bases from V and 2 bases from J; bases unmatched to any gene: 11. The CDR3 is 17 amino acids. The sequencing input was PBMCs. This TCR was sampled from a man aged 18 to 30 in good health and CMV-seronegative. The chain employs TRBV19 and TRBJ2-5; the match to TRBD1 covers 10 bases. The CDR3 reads CASSSVLDRGWQETQYF. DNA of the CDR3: TGTGCCAGTAGTTCTGTACTGGACAGGGGGTGGCAAGAGACCCAGTACTTC.